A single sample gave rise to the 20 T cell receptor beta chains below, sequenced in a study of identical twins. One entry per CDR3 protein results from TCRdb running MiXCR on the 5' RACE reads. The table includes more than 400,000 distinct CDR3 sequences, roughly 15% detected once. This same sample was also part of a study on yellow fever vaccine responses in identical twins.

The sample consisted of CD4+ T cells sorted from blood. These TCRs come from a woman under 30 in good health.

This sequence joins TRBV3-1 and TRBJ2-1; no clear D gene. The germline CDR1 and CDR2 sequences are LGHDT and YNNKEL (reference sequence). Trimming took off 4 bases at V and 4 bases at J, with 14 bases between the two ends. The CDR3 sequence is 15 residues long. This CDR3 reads CASSRLGYQYNEQFF. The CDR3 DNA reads TGTGCCAGCAGCCGGCTAGGCTACCAATACAATGAGCAGTTCTTC.

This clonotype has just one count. The CDR3 loop is CASSEVGHTDTQYF. In DNA, the CDR3 is TGTGCCAGCAGTGAAGTGGGACACACAGATACGCAGTATTTT. V gene TRBV6-1 combines with J gene TRBJ2-3, with D possibly TRBD1 on 6 matching bases. Per germline, CDR1 MNHNS and CDR2 SASEGT. Trimming pared 1 base from V and 2 bases from J, leaving 7 bases between. CDR3 length equals 14 residues.

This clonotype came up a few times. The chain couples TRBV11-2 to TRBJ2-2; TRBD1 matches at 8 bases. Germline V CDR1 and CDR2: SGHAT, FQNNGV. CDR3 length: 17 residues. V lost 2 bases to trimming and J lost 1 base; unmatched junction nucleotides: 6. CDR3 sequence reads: CASSLRLGQGNTGELFF. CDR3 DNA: TGTGCCAGCAGCTTAAGGCTAGGACAGGGGAACACCGGGGAGCTGTTTTTT.

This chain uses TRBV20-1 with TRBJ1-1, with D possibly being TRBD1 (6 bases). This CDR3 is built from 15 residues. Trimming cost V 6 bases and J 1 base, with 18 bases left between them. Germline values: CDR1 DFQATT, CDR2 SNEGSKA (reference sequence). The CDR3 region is CSASGTNQGNTEAFF. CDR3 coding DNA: TGCAGTGCCTCCGGGACAAACCAGGGGAACACTGAAGCTTTCTTT.

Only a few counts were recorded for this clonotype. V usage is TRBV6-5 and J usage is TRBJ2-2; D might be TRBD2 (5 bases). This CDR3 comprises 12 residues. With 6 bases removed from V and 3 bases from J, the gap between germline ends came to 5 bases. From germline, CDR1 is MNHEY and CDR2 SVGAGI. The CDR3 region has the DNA TGTGCCAGCAGGGACTACACCGGGGAGCTGTTTTTT. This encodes CASRDYTGELFF.

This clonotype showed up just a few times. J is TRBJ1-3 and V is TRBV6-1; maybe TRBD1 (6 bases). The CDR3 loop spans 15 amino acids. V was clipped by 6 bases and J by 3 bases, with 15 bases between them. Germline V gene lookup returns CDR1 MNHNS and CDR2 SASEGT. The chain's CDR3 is CASSIRGGGGNTIYF. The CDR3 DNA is TGTGCCAGCAGCATTCGGGGGGGCGGTGGAAACACCATATATTTT.

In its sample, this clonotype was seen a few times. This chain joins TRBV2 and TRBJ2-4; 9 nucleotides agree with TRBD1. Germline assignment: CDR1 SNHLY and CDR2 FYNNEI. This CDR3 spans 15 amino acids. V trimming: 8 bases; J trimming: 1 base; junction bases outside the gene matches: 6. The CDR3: CASGRDRVAKNIQYF. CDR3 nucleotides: TGTGCCAGCGGCCGGGACAGGGTTGCCAAAAACATTCAGTACTTC. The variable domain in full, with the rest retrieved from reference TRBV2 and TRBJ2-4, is EPEVTQTPSHQVTQMGQEVILRCVPISNHLYFYWYRQILGQKVEFLVSFYNNEISEKSEIFDDQFSVERPDGSNFTLKIRSTKLEDSAMYFCASGRDRVAKNIQYFGAGTRLSVL.

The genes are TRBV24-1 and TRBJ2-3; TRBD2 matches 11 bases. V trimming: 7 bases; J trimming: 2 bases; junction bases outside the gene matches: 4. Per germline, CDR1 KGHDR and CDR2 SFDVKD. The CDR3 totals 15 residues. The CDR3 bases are TGTGCCACCAGGGGGACTAGCGGATCCACAGATACGCAGTATTTT. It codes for CATRGTSGSTDTQYF.

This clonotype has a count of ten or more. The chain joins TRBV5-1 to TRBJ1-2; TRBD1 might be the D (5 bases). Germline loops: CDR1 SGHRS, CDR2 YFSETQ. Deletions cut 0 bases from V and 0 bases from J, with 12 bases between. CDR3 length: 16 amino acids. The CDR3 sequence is CASSLGDGRANYGYTF. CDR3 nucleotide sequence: TGCGCCAGCAGCTTGGGGGACGGACGAGCTAACTATGGCTACACCTTC.

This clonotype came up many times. This CDR3 reads CASRSSGSSYNEQFF. The CDR3 DNA sequence: TGCGCCAGCAGAAGTAGCGGGAGCTCCTACAATGAGCAGTTCTTC. The chain has TRBV5-1 and TRBJ2-1, with TRBD2 identical over 9 bases. V was clipped by 5 bases and J by 0 bases; unmatched bases: 3. The CDR3 extends over 15 amino acids. Germline assignment: CDR1 SGHRS and CDR2 YFSETQ.

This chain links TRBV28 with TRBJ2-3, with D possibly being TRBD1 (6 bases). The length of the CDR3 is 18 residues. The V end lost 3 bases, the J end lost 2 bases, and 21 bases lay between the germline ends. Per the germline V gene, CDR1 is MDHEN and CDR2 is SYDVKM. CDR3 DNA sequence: TGTGCCAGCAGTTTTACTTGGCGGTCGCAGGGGCACACAGATACGCAGTATTTT. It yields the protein CASSFTWRSQGHTDTQYF.

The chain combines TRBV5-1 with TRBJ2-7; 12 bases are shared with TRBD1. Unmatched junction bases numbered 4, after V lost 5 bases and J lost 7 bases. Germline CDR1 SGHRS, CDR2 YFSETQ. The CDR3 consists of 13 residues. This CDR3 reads CASSRDRGREQYF. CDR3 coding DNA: TGCGCCAGCAGTCGGGACAGGGGGCGTGAGCAGTACTTC. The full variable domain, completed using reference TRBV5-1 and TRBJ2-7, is KAGVTQTPRYLIKTRGQQVTLSCSPISGHRSVSWYQQTPGQGLQFLFEYFSETQRNKGNFPGRFSGRQFSNSRSEMNVSTLELGDSALYLCASSRDRGREQYFGPGTRLTVT.

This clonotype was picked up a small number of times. CDR3 sequence: CAISGDRNEKLFF. The CDR3 region has the DNA TGTGCCATCAGTGGCGACAGAAATGAAAAACTGTTTTTT. The V gene is TRBV10-3, the J gene TRBJ1-4, with D possibly matching TRBD1 (5 bases). Trimming pared 4 bases from V and 5 bases from J, leaving 8 bases between. Germline V gives CDR1 ENHRY, CDR2 SYGVKD. CDR3 size: 13 residues.

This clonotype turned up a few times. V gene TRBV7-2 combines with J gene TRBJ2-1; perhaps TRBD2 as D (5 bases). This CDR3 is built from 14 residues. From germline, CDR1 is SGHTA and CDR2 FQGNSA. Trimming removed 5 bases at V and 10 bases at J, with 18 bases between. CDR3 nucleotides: TGTGCCAGCAGCGGATTTGGACCGACTAAGGAGCAGTTCTTC. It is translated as CASSGFGPTKEQFF.

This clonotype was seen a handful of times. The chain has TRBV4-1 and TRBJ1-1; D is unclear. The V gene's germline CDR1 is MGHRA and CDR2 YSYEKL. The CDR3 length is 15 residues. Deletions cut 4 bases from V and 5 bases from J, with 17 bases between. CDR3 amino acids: CASSPLPPGRTEAFF. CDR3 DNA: TGCGCCAGCAGCCCTCTACCGCCCGGGAGGACTGAAGCTTTCTTT.

CDR3 sequence (DNA): TGCGCCAGCAGCTTGGCCGCATTAACCTACGAGCAGTACTTC. Residues: CASSLAALTYEQYF. V gene TRBV5-1 combines with J gene TRBJ2-7; D unclear. Trimming left V 0 bases short and J 2 bases short, with 9 bases between. The V gene's germline CDR1 is SGHRS and CDR2 YFSETQ. CDR3 length equals 14 residues.

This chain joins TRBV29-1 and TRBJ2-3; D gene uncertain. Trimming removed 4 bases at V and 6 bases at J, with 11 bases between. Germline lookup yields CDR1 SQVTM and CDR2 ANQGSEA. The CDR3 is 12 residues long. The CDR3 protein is CSVVPSVDTQYF. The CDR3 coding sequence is TGCAGCGTTGTTCCCTCCGTGGATACGCAGTATTTT.

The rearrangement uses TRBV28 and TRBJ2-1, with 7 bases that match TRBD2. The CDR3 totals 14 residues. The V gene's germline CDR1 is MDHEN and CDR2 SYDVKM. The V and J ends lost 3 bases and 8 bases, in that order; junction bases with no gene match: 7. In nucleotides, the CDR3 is TGTGCCAGCAGTTTTCGTGGGAGGGCCTATGAGCAGTTCTTC. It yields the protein CASSFRGRAYEQFF.

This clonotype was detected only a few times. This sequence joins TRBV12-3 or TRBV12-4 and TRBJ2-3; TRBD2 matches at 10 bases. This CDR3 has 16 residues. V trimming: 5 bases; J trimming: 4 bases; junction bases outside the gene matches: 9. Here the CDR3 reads CASSRRQRGGSDTQYF. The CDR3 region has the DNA TGTGCCAGCAGTCGCCGTCAGCGGGGGGGTTCAGATACGCAGTATTTT.

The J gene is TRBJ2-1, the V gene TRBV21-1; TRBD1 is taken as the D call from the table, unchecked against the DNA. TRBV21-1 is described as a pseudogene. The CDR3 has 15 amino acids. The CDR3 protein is CASSKPSGGEDEQFF. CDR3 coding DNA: TGTGCCAGCAGCAAACCGAGCGGGGGCGAGGATGAGCAGTTCTTC.